This TCR beta chain is drawn from a study of T cell repertoires in cytomegalovirus infection. Study as a whole: Public TCR beta signatures marked donors with CMV infection and the matching HLA. General study results and limits: Summed public TCR beta family frequency identified CMV carriers bearing the relevant HLA. Dominating the ex vivo response were TCR beta clonotypes that were CMV-specific and HLA-C-restricted.

The germline V gene encodes CDR1 SGHTA and CDR2 FQGNSA. Between the trimmed V and J ends, which lost 5 bases and 4 bases, there was a span of 12 bases. There are 13 residues in the CDR3. TCRdb used MiXCR to reprocess the reads, holding one entry per CDR3 protein. Counted here are around 430,000 distinct CDR3 sequences, about 42% occurring once; the ten biggest clones make up roughly two fifths. This clonotype has only a few counts. The antigen is not known. The sample in question was cultured PBMCs, obtained from culture after CMV antigen stimulation. This chain uses TRBV7-2 with TRBJ2-7, with D unclear. The clonotype was recovered from a human donor in good health (CMV status not recorded). Some clones in this sample may be carry-over from other donors' samples. The CDR3 DNA is TGTGCCAGCAGCCCTAGTCTGGGGTACGAGCAGTACTTC. Translating it yields CASSPSLGYEQYF.